The source of this TCR beta chain is a study of glioma-infiltrating T cells. Overall study findings and caveats: Tissue and blood shared very few CDR3 sequences.

As regards this clonotype: As yet, its antigen is unknown.

The iRepertoire nested amplicon-rescue multiplex PCR amplified TCR alpha and beta CDR3s from RNA. MiXCR, applied by TCRdb to the multiplex PCR reads, yields one record per CDR3 protein. This sample has about 2,500 distinct CDR3 sequences, with around 68% found just once. V lost 0 bases and J lost 6; bases outside the gene matches: 6. This CDR3 is 15 amino acids long. Germline values: CDR1 MNHEY, CDR2 SVGAGI. This chain connects TRBV6-5 to TRBJ1-2, with 8 nucleotides matching TRBD1. This TCR derives from a human donor with low-grade glioma or glioblastoma, undergoing nonglioma brain surgery, or in good health (not recorded which). The sequencing input was glioma tissue, nonneoplastic brain tissue, or PBMCs (not recorded which). As DNA, the CDR3 is TGTGCCAGCAGTTACTCGAGTAGACAGGGGAATGGCTACACCTTC. The encoded protein is CASSYSSRQGNGYTF.